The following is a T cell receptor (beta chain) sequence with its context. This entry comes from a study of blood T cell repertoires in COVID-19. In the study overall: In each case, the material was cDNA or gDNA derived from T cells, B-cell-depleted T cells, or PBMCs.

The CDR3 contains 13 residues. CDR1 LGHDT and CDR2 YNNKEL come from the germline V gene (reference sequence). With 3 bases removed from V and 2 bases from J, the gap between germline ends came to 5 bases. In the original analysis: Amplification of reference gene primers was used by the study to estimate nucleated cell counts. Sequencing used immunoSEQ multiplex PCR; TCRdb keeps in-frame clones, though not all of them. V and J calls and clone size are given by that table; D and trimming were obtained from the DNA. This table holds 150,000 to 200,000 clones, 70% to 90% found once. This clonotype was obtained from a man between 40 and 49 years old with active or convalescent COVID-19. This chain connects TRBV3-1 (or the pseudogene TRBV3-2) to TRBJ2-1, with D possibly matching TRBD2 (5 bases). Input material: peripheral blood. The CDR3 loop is CASSHGTYNEQFF. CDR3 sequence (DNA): TGTGCCAGCAGCCACGGGACCTACAATGAGCAGTTCTTC.